One TCR beta chain is described in this entry. No antigen is known for it. Base qualities are not recorded, but no much larger clone differs from it by a single base. TCRbeta CDR3 regions were amplified from genomic DNA by means of the immunoSEQ Assay, a bias-controlled multiplex PCR. On the authors' methods: Within the assay, amplification of reference gene primers was used to estimate how many nucleated cells each sample contained. To quantify the absolute abundance of each unique TCRbeta CDR3 rearrangement, sequence reads were collapsed and filtered. Productive Simpson clonality was computed per sample as the square root of Simpson's diversity index over productive rearrangements. What TCRdb holds here is the immuneACCESS table cut down to in-frame rearrangements. Part of the clones is not present; checked against another copy, under half of the missing clones reflect an unresolved V gene, and the others are unexplained. The V and J calls and the clone size are those of that table, but D and trimming were determined from the DNA. This sample comprises over 85,000 clones, around 88% of them detected only once. Jointly, the top ten make up approximately 8.7% of the sample.

The collaborating institutions used their own protocols to collect whole blood in K2EDTA tubes. Collaborator samples were shipped for TCRbeta analysis as frozen whole blood, isolated PBMCs, or DNA extracted from either sample type. The entry originates in a study of blood T cell repertoires in COVID-19 (dated by TCRdb to 2020 to 2021). With respect to the entire study: Collaborator samples came from the United States, Italy and Spain and covered acute and convalescent phases of COVID-19. The material from the prospective study consisted of cDNA or gDNA derived from T cells, B-cell-depleted T cells, or PBMCs. Deeply sampled blood TCRbeta repertoires from subjects exposed to, actively infected with, or recovered from COVID-19 were included in the dataset. A freely available public database, intended as a resource for researchers studying the immune response to SARS-CoV-2, is where the repertoires were released. Samples came from the ongoing ImmuneRACE study (first 160 participants) plus 1,254 subjects from 6 global collaborators. The sample metadata nearly always contained a de-identified subject ID, COVID-19 status, age in years and sex. Where available, HLA class I and class II types were obtained from metadata supplied by the sample provider rather than from assay-based typing.

What the research found in general, with its limitations: Clinical and demographic metadata were provided uncurated, with the amount varying by source and participant.

The TCR comes from a woman aged 70-85 years with acute or convalescent COVID-19. Material: peripheral blood.

CDR3 region: CASSKGDRDYTGELFF. The nucleotides are TGTGCCAGCAGCAAAGGGGACAGGGACTACACCGGGGAGCTGTTTTTT. The V gene is TRBV9 and the J gene is TRBJ2-2, and 9 bases in between align with TRBD1. Trimming accounts for 4 bases at V and 3 bases at J, while the number of junction bases matched to no gene is 7. The CDR3 numbers 16 residues from cysteine through phenylalanine. Only CDR3 DNA remains: 48 bases, in frame from the first base. In the germline V gene, CDR1 corresponds to SGDLS and CDR2 to YYNGEE.